These 25 T cell receptor beta chains were sequenced from one sample in a study of PD-L1 blockade in urothelial cancer. Time point of the sample: pretreatment peripheral blood. TCRdb's table, derived via immunoSEQ multiplex PCR, lists solely in-frame clones and lacks some. The top ten clones hold 3.2% of a sample with roughly 130,000 clones, about 88% of them seen once. Source: PBMCs, taken around atezolizumab (anti-PD-L1) treatment. The receptors derive from a middle-aged man with urothelial cancer.

In this sample, this clone turned up a few times. The CDR3 protein is CASSARPGTSGIHEQFF. The CDR3 DNA reads TGTGCCAGCAGCGCCCGACCCGGGACTAGCGGGATACATGAGCAGTTCTTC. The V and J genes are TRBV7-2 and TRBJ2-1; 13 bases map to TRBD2. V lost 5 bases to trimming and J lost 8 bases; unmatched junction nucleotides: 12. Germline V CDR1 and CDR2: SGHTA, FQGNSA. The CDR3 runs to 17 residues.

CDR3 bases: TGTGCCACCAGCAGCGATCTGGACCCCAGGGGGGAAATAGCCAAAAACATTCAGTACTTC. Translation gives CATSSDLDPRGEIAKNIQYF. The chain joins TRBV15 to TRBJ2-4, with D possibly TRBD1 on 7 matching bases. This CDR3 region has 20 residues. Per the germline V gene, CDR1 is LNHNV and CDR2 is YYDKDF (reference sequence). V lost 3 bases and J 0 bases, leaving 24 bases between the germline ends. The full variable domain, its missing parts supplied by reference TRBV15 and TRBJ2-4, is DAMVIQNPRYQVTQFGKPVTLSCSQTLNHNVMYWYQQKSSQAPKLLFHYYDKDFNNEADTPDNFQSRRPNTSFCFLDIRSPGLGDTAMYLCATSSDLDPRGEIAKNIQYFGAGTRLSVL.

The rearrangement uses TRBV2 and TRBJ2-3; 7 nucleotides align to TRBD1. In germline, CDR1 is SNHLY, CDR2 FYNNEI. The CDR3 spans 15 residues. Trimming removed 6 bases from V and 5 bases from J; junction bases left unmatched: 11. The CDR3, as DNA: TGTGCCAGCAGCCGACAGGGCGGCGGGTTAGATACGCAGTATTTT. Protein sequence: CASSRQGGGLDTQYF.

The chain carries TRBV29-1 and TRBJ1-2; 7 nucleotides match TRBD1. Germline V gene data show CDR1 as SQVTM and CDR2 as ANQGSEA. Unmatched junction bases numbered 13, after V lost 8 bases and J lost 1 base. The CDR3 totals 15 residues. The CDR3: CSIRSEGARNYGYTF. CDR3 sequence (DNA): TGCAGCATTCGATCGGAGGGGGCTCGTAACTATGGCTACACCTTC. Drawing the rest from reference TRBV29-1 and TRBJ1-2, the complete variable domain is SAVISQKPSRDICQRGTSLTIQCQVDSQVTMMFWYRQQPGQSLTLIATANQGSEATYESGFVIDKFPISRPNLTFSTLTVSNMSPEDSSIYLCSIRSEGARNYGYTFGSGTRLTVV.

About this clone itself: This sample also contains other DNA sequences that code for the same CDR3. This chain joins TRBV29-1 and TRBJ1-5, with D maybe TRBD1 (5 bases). Germline loops: CDR1 SQVTM, CDR2 ANQGSEA. This CDR3 spans 12 amino acids. V was clipped by 7 bases and J by 2 bases, with 9 bases between them. Here the CDR3 reads CSAGDGNQPQHF. CDR3 nucleotides: TGCAGCGCGGGGGACGGCAATCAGCCCCAGCATTTT.

This clone was seen only once. V is TRBV19 and J is TRBJ2-6; possibly TRBD1 for D (6 bases). Germline lookup yields CDR1 LNHDA and CDR2 SQIVND (reference sequence). The CDR3 is 16 residues long. V lost 3 bases to trimming and J lost 2 bases, with 11 bases between them. CDR3 residues: CASSIPGAPGANVLTF. CDR3 in DNA: TGTGCCAGTAGTATCCCAGGGGCTCCTGGGGCCAACGTCCTGACTTTC.

The genes are TRBV6-6 and TRBJ2-2, with D possibly being TRBD1 (6 bases). The V gene lost 5 bases and the J gene lost 6 bases, with 13 bases spanning the gap. There are 14 residues in the CDR3. The germline V gene has CDR1 MNHNY and CDR2 SVGAGI (reference sequence). The CDR3 sequence is CASSLQGNAGELFF. CDR3 DNA: TGTGCCAGCAGTCTACAGGGAAACGCCGGGGAGCTGTTTTTT.

This chain connects TRBV18 to TRBJ2-7; D possibly corresponds to TRBD1 (7 bases). Trimming shortened V by 5 bases and J by 4 bases, and 12 bases separated the two germline ends. The length of the CDR3 is 13 residues. CDR1 is KGHSH and CDR2 is LQKENI in the germline V gene. The CDR3 loop reads CASSAGQTYEQYF. Here the CDR3 DNA reads TGTGCCAGCTCAGCGGGACAGACTTACGAGCAGTACTTC. The full variable domain, completed using reference TRBV18 and TRBJ2-7, is NAGVMQNPRHLVRRRGQEARLRCSPMKGHSHVYWYRQLPEEGLKFMVYLQKENIIDESGMPKERFSAEFPKEGPSILRIQQVVRGDSAAYFCASSAGQTYEQYFGPGTRLTVT.

The chain combines TRBV6-9 with TRBJ2-7; 7 nucleotides align to TRBD1. The ends lost 7 bases at V and 2 bases at J; junction bases unmatched: 14. Per germline, CDR1 MNHGY and CDR2 SVAAGI. The CDR3 runs to 16 residues. The CDR3 spells CASTASWDREAYEQYF. DNA of the CDR3: TGTGCCAGCACCGCAAGTTGGGACAGAGAGGCCTACGAGCAGTACTTC.

This chain links TRBV19 with TRBJ1-2, with a weak D call TRBD1 (5 bases). Germline values: CDR1 LNHDA, CDR2 SQIVND (reference sequence). CDR3 size: 11 residues. The V and J ends lost 11 bases and 3 bases respectively, with 10 bases between them. The CDR3: CAAQGYYGYTF. The CDR3 DNA is TGTGCCGCCCAGGGTTACTATGGCTACACCTTC.

V usage is TRBV18 and J usage is TRBJ2-6; tentatively, D is TRBD2 (5 bases). The CDR3 has 16 residues. The V gene's germline CDR1 is KGHSH and CDR2 LQKENI. Trimming pared 3 bases from V and 2 bases from J, leaving 11 bases between. The CDR3, as DNA: TGTGCCAGCTCACCGGTGGGAGCAGCTGGGGCCAACGTCCTGACTTTC. Its translation: CASSPVGAAGANVLTF.

This clone was found a few times. V usage is TRBV5-1 and J usage is TRBJ2-7, with 8 bases aligning to TRBD2. Germline V gene data show CDR1 as SGHRS and CDR2 as YFSETQ. The CDR3 length is 15 residues. The V segment lost 4 bases and the J segment 7 bases; nucleotides outside the gene matches: 13. The CDR3 nucleotides read TGCGCCAGCAGCATCGCCGGGACTAGGGGTGAGGAGCAGTACTTC. Its protein product is CASSIAGTRGEEQYF.

The chain combines TRBV4-1 with TRBJ1-5; no definite D call. Germline loops: CDR1 MGHRA, CDR2 YSYEKL. The V end lost 0 bases, the J end lost 4 bases, and 7 bases lay between the germline ends. The CDR3 runs to 14 residues. CDR3 in DNA: TGCGCCAGCAGCCAAGATCGAGGGAATCAGCCCCAGCATTTT. It specifies CASSQDRGNQPQHF.

This clone was counted only a few times. This CDR3 is also generated by other DNA sequences in the sample. The genes are TRBV18 and TRBJ2-7, with 7 nucleotides matching TRBD2. V trimming: 3 bases; J trimming: 3 bases; junction bases outside the gene matches: 2. The V gene's germline CDR1 is KGHSH and CDR2 LQKENI. There are 13 residues in the CDR3. Written as DNA, the CDR3 is TGTGCCAGCTCACCGACTAGCAGCTACGAGCAGTACTTC. It translates to CASSPTSSYEQYF.

The J gene is TRBJ2-7, the V gene TRBV18; TRBD1 might be the D (6 bases). Per the germline V gene, CDR1 is KGHSH and CDR2 is LQKENI. The CDR3 has 13 residues. V lost 6 bases and J 5 bases, leaving 14 bases between the germline ends. The CDR3 protein is CASSDLQGNEQYF. As DNA, the CDR3 is TGTGCCAGCTCTGACTTACAGGGAAACGAGCAGTACTTC. The full variable domain, in which reference TRBV18 and TRBJ2-7 provide the parts outside the CDR3, is NAGVMQNPRHLVRRRGQEARLRCSPMKGHSHVYWYRQLPEEGLKFMVYLQKENIIDESGMPKERFSAEFPKEGPSILRIQQVVRGDSAAYFCASSDLQGNEQYFGPGTRLTVT.

The chain is built from TRBV7-9 and TRBJ1-4; D possibly corresponds to TRBD1 (5 bases). With 5 bases removed from V and 8 bases from J, the gap between germline ends came to 15 bases. The CDR3 is 14 residues long. CDR1 SEHNR and CDR2 FQNEAQ come from the germline V gene (reference sequence). CDR3 sequence: CASSRGDLGEKLFF. The DNA of the CDR3 is TGTGCCAGCAGCCGAGGGGACTTGGGCGAAAAACTGTTTTTT.

The chain uses TRBV5-1 and TRBJ2-2; D may be TRBD1 (5 bases). V was trimmed by 4 bases and J by 3 bases, leaving 13 bases between them. Germline values: CDR1 SGHRS, CDR2 YFSETQ. The CDR3 runs to 15 residues. CDR3 residues: CASSLQATDTGELFF. DNA of the CDR3: TGCGCCAGCAGCCTACAAGCGACAGACACCGGGGAGCTGTTTTTT.

The J gene is TRBJ2-7, the V gene TRBV4-1; 8 bases are a match to TRBD2. This CDR3 has 16 amino acids. After removal of 4 bases from V and 2 bases from J, the junction contained 10 bases not matched to a gene. Germline CDR1 is MGHRA and CDR2 is YSYEKL. CDR3 in DNA: TGCGCCAGCAGCCTTAGAGTAGCGGGGCTTGCCTACGAGCAGTACTTC. It specifies CASSLRVAGLAYEQYF.

Notes on this clone: Within the sample, other DNA sequences also encode this same CDR3. The chain couples TRBV5-1 to TRBJ2-7; no firm D call. The CDR3 is 13 residues long. Trimming took 4 bases from V and 0 from J, leaving 8 bases between them. CDR1 and CDR2 (germline): SGHRS, YFSETQ. The CDR3 region is CASSPSGSYEQYF. CDR3 coding DNA: TGCGCCAGCAGCCCCTCGGGCTCCTACGAGCAGTACTTC.

The rearrangement joins TRBV20-1 to TRBJ2-3; D remains unclear. The V gene lost 6 bases and the J gene lost 5 bases, with 9 bases spanning the gap. This CDR3 region has 11 residues. CDR1 is DFQATT, CDR2 SNEGSKA, per germline (reference sequence). This CDR3 reads CSAGPGDTQYF. Here the CDR3 DNA reads TGCAGTGCCGGCCCGGGAGATACGCAGTATTTT.

This clone was detected ten times or more. This rearrangement joins TRBV5-1 to TRBJ2-2, with D possibly being TRBD2 (6 bases). Germline V gives CDR1 SGHRS, CDR2 YFSETQ. CDR3 length: 16 residues. V lost 1 base to trimming and J lost 3 bases, with 13 bases between them. CDR3 DNA sequence: TGCGCCAGCAGCTTGCTCGATAGCGGATACACCGGGGAGCTGTTTTTT. It translates to CASSLLDSGYTGELFF.

V usage is TRBV5-6 and J usage is TRBJ2-3, with 7 bases that match TRBD2. Germline lookup yields CDR1 SGHDT and CDR2 YYEEEE. The CDR3 is 16 amino acids. Losses at the gene ends were 4 bases for V and 3 bases for J; bases not matched to a gene: 11. CDR3 protein: CASSGVRLAGTDTQYF. DNA of the CDR3: TGTGCCAGCAGCGGGGTCCGACTAGCTGGAACAGATACGCAGTATTTT. Filled out from reference TRBV5-6 and TRBJ2-3, the complete variable domain reads DAGVTQSPTHLIKTRGQQVTLRCSPKSGHDTVSWYQQALGQGPQFIFQYYEEEERQRGNFPDRFSGHQFPNYSSELNVNALLLGDSALYLCASSGVRLAGTDTQYFGPGTRLTVL.

CDR3 residues: CASSLSLAGTGELFF. CDR3 DNA: TGCGCCAGCAGCTTGTCTCTAGCGGGAACCGGGGAGCTGTTTTTT. The V and J genes are TRBV5-1 and TRBJ2-2; 9 positions match TRBD2. The CDR3 length is 15 residues. The germline gives CDR1 SGHRS, CDR2 YFSETQ. Trimming removed 1 base from V and 5 bases from J; junction bases left unmatched: 3.

The chain's CDR3 is CANQRQPNTEAFF. For the CDR3, the DNA is TGTGCCAACCAGCGTCAGCCTAACACTGAAGCTTTCTTT. This chain connects TRBV2 to TRBJ1-1; D remains unclear. V was trimmed by 10 bases and J by 2 bases, leaving 14 bases between them. The germline V gene has CDR1 SNHLY and CDR2 FYNNEI. This CDR3 region has 13 residues. The entire variable domain, with the rest obtained from reference TRBV2 and TRBJ1-1, is as follows: EPEVTQTPSHQVTQMGQEVILRCVPISNHLYFYWYRQILGQKVEFLVSFYNNEISEKSEIFDDQFSVERPDGSNFTLKIRSTKLEDSAMYFCANQRQPNTEAFFGQGTRLTVV.

The chain is built from TRBV5-4 and TRBJ2-3; TRBD2 matches 9 bases. After removal of 9 bases from V and 4 bases from J, the junction contained 9 bases not matched to a gene. The CDR3 contains 14 residues. Germline CDR1 and CDR2: SGHNT and YYREEE (reference sequence). The chain's CDR3 is CAIARGGSADTQYF. In DNA, the CDR3 is TGTGCCATTGCGCGGGGGGGGAGCGCAGATACGCAGTATTTT.